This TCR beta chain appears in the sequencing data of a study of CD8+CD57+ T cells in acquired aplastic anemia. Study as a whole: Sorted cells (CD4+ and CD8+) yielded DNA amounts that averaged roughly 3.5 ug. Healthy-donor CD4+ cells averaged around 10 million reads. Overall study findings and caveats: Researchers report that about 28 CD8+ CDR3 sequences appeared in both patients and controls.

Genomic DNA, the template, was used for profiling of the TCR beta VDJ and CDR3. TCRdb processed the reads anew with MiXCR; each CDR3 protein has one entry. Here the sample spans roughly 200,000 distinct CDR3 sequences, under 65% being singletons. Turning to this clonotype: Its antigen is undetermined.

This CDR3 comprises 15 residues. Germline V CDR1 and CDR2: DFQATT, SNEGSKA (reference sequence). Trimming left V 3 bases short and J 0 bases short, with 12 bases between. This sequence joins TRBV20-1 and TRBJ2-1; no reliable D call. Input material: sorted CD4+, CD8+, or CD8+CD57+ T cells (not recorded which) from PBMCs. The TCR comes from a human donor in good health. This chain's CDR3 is CSARGTASSYNEQFF. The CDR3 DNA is TGCAGTGCTAGGGGCACAGCGAGCTCCTACAATGAGCAGTTCTTC.